The next 20 T cell receptor beta chains were all read from a single sample in a study of blood T cell repertoires in COVID-19. Measured with immunoSEQ multiplex PCR; TCRdb has only the in-frame clones, and not every one. Altogether about 100,000 clones are present, around 81% being singletons, with the ten largest covering around 15%. Sample: peripheral blood. All receptors come from a man aged 50 or older with active or convalescent COVID-19.

This clone was seen ten or more times. V usage is TRBV11-3 and J usage is TRBJ2-1, with 11 positions matching TRBD1. The CDR3 is 16 amino acids. In germline, CDR1 is SGHNT, CDR2 YENEEA. After removal of 5 bases from V and 6 bases from J, the junction contained 9 bases not matched to a gene. In DNA, the CDR3 is TGTGCCAGCAGCCTGGCCGGGACAGGGGGGGTCAATGAGCAGTTCTTC. Translating it yields CASSLAGTGGVNEQFF.

The V gene is TRBV19, the J gene TRBJ2-1, with 7 positions matching TRBD2. With 5 bases clipped from V and 9 bases from J, the junction kept 7 bases outside the gene matches. CDR3 size: 13 residues. CDR1 is LNHDA, CDR2 SQIVND, per germline (reference sequence). DNA of the CDR3: TGTGCCAGTAGTTTGCAGGGAGGGGCTGAGCAGTTCTTC. Translating gives CASSLQGGAEQFF.

This clone came up once. This chain links TRBV5-1 with TRBJ2-1, with 8 bases lining up with TRBD2. The V gene end was trimmed by 2 bases and the J gene end by 1 base; junction bases not matched to a gene: 2. Germline V gene sequence: CDR1 SGHRS, CDR2 YFSETQ. The CDR3 runs 15 residues. Here the CDR3 reads CASSLAGVSYNEQFF. The CDR3 DNA sequence: TGCGCCAGCAGCTTAGCGGGAGTATCCTACAATGAGCAGTTCTTC.

The V call is TRBV5-8, the J call TRBJ2-7; D gene unclear. V gave up 5 bases and J gave up 9 bases, with 9 bases separating them. The germline gives CDR1 SGHTS, CDR2 YDEGEE. This CDR3 region has 10 residues. The CDR3 nucleotides are TGTGCCAGCAGAGTAATTAGGCAGTACTTC. Protein sequence: CASRVIRQYF.

The chain recombines TRBV5-1 with TRBJ1-2, with TRBD1 matching over 10 bases. Germline assignment: CDR1 SGHRS and CDR2 YFSETQ. The CDR3 runs 16 residues. The trim removed 0 bases at V and 6 bases at J, leaving 8 bases unmatched. CDR3 residues: CASSLGSGTGVDGYTF. The CDR3 coding sequence is TGCGCCAGCAGCTTGGGATCCGGGACAGGGGTAGATGGCTACACCTTC. The variable domain in full, completed from reference TRBV5-1 and TRBJ1-2, reads KAGVTQTPRYLIKTRGQQVTLSCSPISGHRSVSWYQQTPGQGLQFLFEYFSETQRNKGNFPGRFSGRQFSNSRSEMNVSTLELGDSALYLCASSLGSGTGVDGYTFGSGTRLTVV.

The CDR3 DNA reads as TGCGCCAGCCAGACAGCGGGCGGATACACCGGGGAGCTGTTTTTT. Its protein product is CASQTAGGYTGELFF. J is TRBJ2-2 and V is TRBV4-1, with D tentatively TRBD2 (6 bases). The CDR3 is 15 residues long. Trimming pared 8 bases from V and 3 bases from J, leaving 16 bases between. Germline V CDR1 and CDR2: MGHRA, YSYEKL.

J is TRBJ2-7 and V is TRBV14; D perhaps matches TRBD2 (6 bases). CDR1 is SGHDN, CDR2 FVKESK, per germline. CDR3 length: 16 residues. Deletions cut 4 bases from V and 5 bases from J, with 21 bases between. CDR3 in DNA: TGTGCCAGCAGCCGGTTGCTATCGGGAGCCCCGGACGAGCAGTACTTC. Its protein product is CASSRLLSGAPDEQYF.

The chain joins TRBV7-8 to TRBJ2-7; D is unresolved. The CDR3 has 13 amino acids. The V gene's germline CDR1 is SGHVS and CDR2 FQNEAQ. Deletions cut 5 bases from V and 7 bases from J, with 15 bases between. This CDR3 reads CASSRRTTIEQYF. The CDR3 nucleotides read TGTGCCAGCAGCCGACGCACCACTATAGAGCAGTACTTC.

The gene calls are TRBV9 and TRBJ2-7, with 8 bases that match TRBD2. There are 15 residues in the CDR3. The trim removed 0 bases at V and 2 bases at J, leaving 4 bases unmatched. Germline V gene sequence: CDR1 SGDLS, CDR2 YYNGEE. In DNA, the CDR3 is TGTGCCAGCAGCGTAGAGACGGGAGGGACCTACGAGCAGTACTTC. Translating it yields CASSVETGGTYEQYF.

This chain uses TRBV5-6 with TRBJ2-3; 8 positions agree with TRBD2. CDR1 is SGHDT and CDR2 is YYEEEE in the germline V gene. The CDR3 runs to 13 residues. With 7 bases clipped from V and 6 bases from J, the junction kept 7 bases outside the gene matches. For the CDR3, the DNA is TGTGCCAGCGTCCCTGGCGGGGGGGATACGCAGTATTTT. Amino acid sequence: CASVPGGGDTQYF.

V and J are TRBV30 and TRBJ1-6; possible D gene TRBD1, 6 bases. Germline CDR1 is GTSNPN and CDR2 is SVGIG (reference sequence). V lost 0 bases to trimming and J lost 7 bases, with 16 bases between them. The CDR3 runs to 16 residues. CDR3 region: CAWSVGWVQGNSPLHF. The CDR3, as DNA: TGTGCCTGGAGTGTGGGGTGGGTACAGGGAAATTCACCCCTCCACTTT.

The gene calls are TRBV5-6 and TRBJ2-7, with D perhaps TRBD2 (5 bases). Trimming stripped 5 bases from V and 3 bases from J, with 15 bases between. Germline-derived CDR1 and CDR2 are SGHDT and YYEEEE. The CDR3 length is 14 residues. As DNA, the CDR3 is TGTGCCAGCAGTTACACCGGGAACTTCTACGAGCAGTACTTC. Protein: CASSYTGNFYEQYF.

V is TRBV11-3 and J is TRBJ1-1, with TRBD1 as a possible D gene (5 bases). There are 15 residues in the CDR3. V lost 1 base to trimming and J lost 4 bases, with 13 bases between them. CDR1 and CDR2 (germline): SGHNT, YENEEA. CDR3 DNA: TGTGCCAGCAGCTTAGTAACGGGGGGTAGCACTGAAGCTTTCTTT. Protein product: CASSLVTGGSTEAFF.

Only a few counts were recorded for this clone. Here the CDR3 reads CSGANRETQYF. The DNA of the CDR3 is TGCAGTGGGGCGAATAGGGAGACCCAGTACTTC. The gene calls are TRBV20-1 and TRBJ2-5; D not resolved. CDR3 length: 11 amino acids. Germline CDR1 DFQATT, CDR2 SNEGSKA (reference sequence). With 7 bases removed from V and 5 bases from J, the gap between germline ends came to 11 bases.

This rearrangement joins TRBV10-3 to TRBJ2-7; the match to TRBD2 covers 11 bases. The V gene's germline CDR1 is ENHRY and CDR2 SYGVKD. The length of the CDR3 is 18 residues. Trimming at V came to 3 bases and at J to 2 bases, leaving 12 bases not matched to a gene. The CDR3, as DNA: TGTGCCATCAGTGACCCCGCAGGGGTAGCGGGAGGGCCCTACGAGCAGTACTTC. It yields the protein CAISDPAGVAGGPYEQYF.

The chain couples TRBV9 to TRBJ2-7; 7 bases match TRBD1. V lost 4 bases to trimming and J lost 0 bases; unmatched junction nucleotides: 7. There are 15 residues in the CDR3. Per germline, CDR1 SGDLS and CDR2 YYNGEE. The CDR3 coding sequence is TGTGCCAGCAGCCGGGGACAGATGAGCTCCTACGAGCAGTACTTC. Protein sequence: CASSRGQMSSYEQYF.

The rearrangement uses TRBV5-1 and TRBJ2-1; D call uncertain. With 6 bases removed from V and 3 bases from J, the gap between germline ends came to 13 bases. CDR3 length: 14 residues. Germline CDR1 SGHRS, CDR2 YFSETQ. CDR3 amino acids: CASKKEGVYNEQFF. In nucleotides, the CDR3 is TGCGCCAGCAAAAAGGAAGGAGTCTACAATGAGCAGTTCTTC.

Here the CDR3 reads CASSLSSPMGEQFF. The CDR3 region has the DNA TGCGCCAGCAGCTTGTCTAGCCCGATGGGTGAGCAGTTCTTC. This chain joins TRBV5-1 and TRBJ2-1, with a possible D match to TRBD2 (5 bases). The CDR3 spans 14 residues. The germline V and J ends were trimmed by 1 base and 9 bases, with 14 bases remaining between them. Germline V gives CDR1 SGHRS, CDR2 YFSETQ. Looking up the rest from reference TRBV5-1 and TRBJ2-1 gives the full variable domain: KAGVTQTPRYLIKTRGQQVTLSCSPISGHRSVSWYQQTPGQGLQFLFEYFSETQRNKGNFPGRFSGRQFSNSRSEMNVSTLELGDSALYLCASSLSSPMGEQFFGPGTRLTVL.

This chain connects TRBV24-1 to TRBJ2-1, with 12 bases aligning to TRBD2. J lost 5 bases, V lost 2 bases, and 3 bases had no gene match. The CDR3 is made up of 16 amino acids. Per the germline V gene, CDR1 is KGHDR and CDR2 is SFDVKD. The CDR3 is CATSDSLAGGNNEQFF. The CDR3 DNA reads as TGTGCCACCAGTGATTCTCTAGCGGGAGGGAACAATGAGCAGTTCTTC.

This clone was detected only once. V and J are TRBV5-4 and TRBJ2-2, with 8 bases fitting TRBD2. This CDR3 spans 16 amino acids. CDR1 and CDR2 (germline): SGHNT, YYREEE (reference sequence). After removal of 3 bases from V and 4 bases from J, the junction contained 8 bases not matched to a gene. The CDR3 DNA follows: TGTGCCAGCAGCTCCGGCTTGCGGGAGGCCACCGGGGAGCTGTTTTTT. Its translation: CASSSGLREATGELFF.